The 7 T cell receptor beta chains given below trace back to one sample, sequenced in a study of CD4 T cells in relation to SARS-CoV-2 and coronaviruses. Some clones are missing from TCRdb's copy, which holds only in-frame ones; the method was immunoSEQ multiplex PCR. The repertoire holds some 42,000 clones, with around 89% as singletons. The sample comprised memory CD4+ T cells from PBMCs. Receptor source: an adult with COVID-19.

This CDR3 is CASSGGGAAKNIQYF. The CDR3, as DNA: TGTGCCAGCAGCGGCGGGGGGGCAGCCAAAAACATTCAGTACTTC. The chain couples TRBV2 to TRBJ2-4, with 9 bases identical to TRBD2. J gave up 0 bases and V 6 bases, and 3 bases lay outside the gene matches. This CDR3 region has 15 residues. Germline V gene data show CDR1 as SNHLY and CDR2 as FYNNEI.

This clone appeared once. The genes are TRBV28 and TRBJ1-6; D is ambiguous. This CDR3 is 16 amino acids long. Per the germline V gene, CDR1 is MDHEN and CDR2 is SYDVKM. Trimming left V 5 bases short and J 3 bases short, with 14 bases between. The CDR3 here is CASSPPEVNYNSPLHF. CDR3 coding DNA: TGTGCCAGCAGTCCCCCAGAGGTCAACTATAATTCACCCCTCCACTTT.

The chain employs TRBV28 and TRBJ1-5, with 7 positions matching TRBD1. Germline CDR1 MDHEN, CDR2 SYDVKM. The length of the CDR3 is 15 residues. Losses at the gene ends were 2 bases for V and 11 bases for J; bases not matched to a gene: 12. The CDR3 loop reads CASSLAGTALGTQHF. The CDR3 DNA follows: TGTGCCAGCAGTTTAGCCGGGACAGCCCTAGGGACCCAGCATTTT.

The chain employs TRBV14 and TRBJ2-2; possibly TRBD1 for D (6 bases). There are 17 residues in the CDR3. V was clipped by 1 base and J by 3 bases, with 15 bases between them. Germline V gene lookup returns CDR1 SGHDN and CDR2 FVKESK. The CDR3 spells CASSQVQGPVHTGELFF. The CDR3, as DNA: TGTGCCAGCAGCCAAGTCCAGGGGCCGGTTCACACCGGGGAGCTGTTTTTT.

The V call is TRBV10-3, the J call TRBJ2-3, with D unresolved. The V end lost 10 bases, the J end lost 4 bases, and 9 bases lay between the germline ends. CDR1 and CDR2 (germline): ENHRY, SYGVKD. The CDR3 is made up of 11 amino acids. The CDR3 region is CATKIADTQYF. CDR3 nucleotides: TGTGCCACCAAGATAGCAGATACGCAGTATTTT.

The chain joins TRBV2 to TRBJ2-1; D is unclear. CDR1 SNHLY and CDR2 FYNNEI come from the germline V gene. The ends were cut back, 6 bases at V and 7 bases at J, with 13 bases in the middle. The CDR3 extends over 13 amino acids. CDR3 region: CASRLETVNEQFF. Written as DNA, the CDR3 is TGTGCCAGCAGACTGGAAACTGTGAATGAGCAGTTCTTC. Together with reference TRBV2 and TRBJ2-1, the CDR3 gives the full variable domain: EPEVTQTPSHQVTQMGQEVILRCVPISNHLYFYWYRQILGQKVEFLVSFYNNEISEKSEIFDDQFSVERPDGSNFTLKIRSTKLEDSAMYFCASRLETVNEQFFGPGTRLTVL.

This clone was observed a single time. The chain uses TRBV11-2 and TRBJ2-1; 13 bases agree with TRBD2. This CDR3 is 19 amino acids long. V lost 5 bases, J lost 0 bases, and 10 bases stayed unmatched. Germline-derived CDR1 and CDR2 are SGHAT and FQNNGV. Written as DNA, the CDR3 is TGTGCCAGCAGCAAAGGACTAGCGGGGGCCCTGAGCTCCTACAATGAGCAGTTCTTC. Protein: CASSKGLAGALSSYNEQFF.